These 17 T cell receptor beta chains were all obtained from the same sample, sequenced in a study of T cell clonality in common variable immunodeficiency. TCRdb keeps only in-frame clones here, not all; method: immunoSEQ multiplex PCR. The sample contains roughly 60,000 clones, none of them singletons. Source material: peripheral blood mononuclear cells. These receptors all come from a person aged 18 to 70 in good health.

This clone was recorded at least ten times. The read ends 3 residues early relative to the CDR3; the germline J gene fills the gap. V and J are TRBV28 and TRBJ1-1, with D maybe TRBD1 (5 bases). The CDR3 spans 14 residues. Germline lookup yields CDR1 MDHEN and CDR2 SYDVKM. Trimming removed 4 bases from V and 4 bases from J, with 13 bases in between. The CDR3 here is CASSSRWGVTEAFF. CDR3 bases read: TGTGCCAGCAGTTCGAGGTGGGGGGTCACTGAA.

This clone was counted a few times. The CDR3 is CASSPGTSGGKYEQYF. The DNA read from the CDR3 is TGTGCCAGTAGCCCCGGGACTAGCGGAGGGAAGTACGAG. The V call is TRBV19, the J call TRBJ2-7, with TRBD2 matching 11 bases. Read sequence stops 3 residues before the CDR3 end, and the germline J gene provides the missing end. After removal of 6 bases from V and 4 bases from J, the junction contained 11 bases not matched to a gene. This CDR3 is 16 amino acids long. Germline CDR1 reads LNHDA; CDR2 reads SQIVND (reference sequence). Filled out from reference TRBV19 and TRBJ2-7, the complete variable domain reads DGGITQSPKYLFRKEGQNVTLSCEQNLNHDAMYWYRQDPGQGLRLIYYSQIVNDFQKGDIAEGYSVSREKKESFPLTVTSAQKNPTAFYLCASSPGTSGGKYEQYFGPGTRLTVT.

This clone was seen ten or more times. The CDR3 end lies 3 residues beyond the end of the read and is filled in from the germline J gene. V gene TRBV28 combines with J gene TRBJ2-3; a possible D gene is TRBD2 (5 bases). The CDR3 is 12 residues long. CDR1 is MDHEN and CDR2 is SYDVKM in the germline V gene. The CDR3 bases that were read are TGTGCCAGCAGGAGCGGTTCGGAGACG. Translated: CASRSGSET. The whole CDR3 sequence is CASRSGSETQYF. Based on the CDR3 plus reference TRBV28 and TRBJ2-3, the full variable domain is DVKVTQSSRYLVKRTGEKVFLECVQDMDHENMFWYRQDPGLGLRLIYFSYDVKMKEKGDIPEGYSVSREKKERFSLILESASTNQTSMYLCASRSGSETQYFGPGTRLTVL.

This clone was detected only a few times. Read data end 3 residues before the CDR3 end; the end is taken from the germline J gene. The chain combines TRBV6-1 with TRBJ1-2, with D perhaps TRBD1 (5 bases). In germline, CDR1 is MNHNS, CDR2 SASEGT. This CDR3 has 13 residues. This CDR3 is CASSELQVGGYTF. Incomplete CDR3 DNA: TGTGCCAGCAGTGAGTTACAGGTTGGCGGC.

This clone was seen repeatedly, ten times or more. The read falls 3 residues short of the CDR3 end, and the missing part is taken from the germline J gene. The chain recombines TRBV12-5 with TRBJ2-7, with D perhaps TRBD2 (5 bases). CDR3 length equals 13 residues. CDR1 and CDR2 (germline): LGHNT, FRNRAP. Trimming removed 6 bases at V and 0 bases at J, with 9 bases between. The CDR3 bases that were read are TGTGCTAGTGGAGGCGGGCGCTCCTACGAG. Amino acids: CASGGGRSYE. From start to end, the CDR3 is CASGGGRSYEQYF.

This clone was recorded many times. The CDR3 goes on 3 residues after the read ends, and that part is filled in from the germline J gene. J is TRBJ2-3 and V is TRBV18; possible D gene TRBD2, 6 bases. V dropped 3 bases and J dropped 0 bases, with 13 bases sitting between them. The CDR3 contains 16 residues. The germline V gene encodes CDR1 KGHSH and CDR2 LQKENI. The CDR3 reads CASSPIRRGSTDTQYF. The CDR3 DNA, read in part, is TGTGCCAGCTCACCGATCAGGAGGGGTAGCACAGATACG.

The table lists this clone with many counts. The observed sequence ends 3 residues before the CDR3 terminus, with the missing tail filled in from the germline J gene. This rearrangement joins TRBV15 to TRBJ1-4; D gene unclear. The CDR3 runs 16 residues. Germline loops: CDR1 LNHNV, CDR2 YYDKDF (reference sequence). V lost 1 base, J lost 2 bases, and 11 bases lay in between. The CDR3 is CATSRGWQSTNEKLFF. CDR3 bases read: TGTGCCACCAGCAGAGGGTGGCAATCTACTAATGAAAAA.

This clone appeared many times. The CDR3 is cut off 3 residues early in the read; its end comes from the germline J gene. This chain links TRBV7-2 with TRBJ2-3, with D maybe TRBD2 (6 bases). CDR1 and CDR2 from the germline V gene are SGHTA and FQGNSA. Trimming left V 6 bases short and J 4 bases short, with 17 bases between. The CDR3 spans 15 residues. The CDR3 bases that were read are TGTGCCAGCAGTCTGTTGGGTATAGCGGCAGATACG. Translation gives CASSLLGIAADT. In full, the CDR3 is CASSLLGIAADTQYF. The full variable domain, completed using reference TRBV7-2 and TRBJ2-3, is GAGVSQSPSNKVTEKGKDVELRCDPISGHTALYWYRQSLGQGLEFLIYFQGNSAPDKSGLPSDRFSAERTGGSVSTLTIQRTQQEDSAVYLCASSLLGIAADTQYFGPGTRLTVL.

This clone was observed many times. Coverage ceases 3 residues before the CDR3 finishes, and the germline J gene fills in the end. V gene TRBV19 combines with J gene TRBJ1-3; 8 bases match TRBD1. The CDR3 loop spans 14 amino acids. Germline V CDR1 and CDR2: LNHDA, SQIVND (reference sequence). Trimming removed 4 bases from V and 4 bases from J; junction bases left unmatched: 3. Incomplete CDR3 DNA: TGTGCCAGTAGTAGGACAGGGATCGGAAACACC. Encoded protein: CASSRTGIGNT. The complete CDR3 sequence is CASSRTGIGNTIYF.

In this sample, this clone turned up many times. Read data end 3 residues before the CDR3 end; the end is taken from the germline J gene. The rearrangement joins TRBV30 to TRBJ1-6, with D possibly being TRBD1 (6 bases). V was trimmed by 2 bases and J by 0 bases, leaving 8 bases between them. The germline gives CDR1 GTSNPN, CDR2 SVGIG (reference sequence). The CDR3 is 15 residues long. The CDR3 loop is CAWSTTGSYNSPLHF. Incomplete CDR3 DNA: TGTGCCTGGAGTACGACAGGCTCCTATAATTCACCC.

This clone was counted at least ten times. Read coverage stops 3 residues before the CDR3 terminus; the germline J gene supplies the remainder. The chain links TRBV5-6 to TRBJ1-4, with unresolved D. Trimming removed 1 base at V and 8 bases at J, with 12 bases between. This CDR3 has 14 residues. Per the germline V gene, CDR1 is SGHDT and CDR2 is YYEEEE. The CDR3 bases that were read are TGTGCCAGCAGCTTGTCAGGTGGTGAAGAAAAA. This encodes CASSLSGGEEK. The whole CDR3 protein is CASSLSGGEEKLFF.

This clone has at least ten counts. The DNA read from the CDR3 is TGTGCCAGCAGTTCTACAGTCAGGAGAAACACC. Residues: CASSSTVRRNT. The whole CDR3 region reads CASSSTVRRNTIYF. The rearrangement joins TRBV12-3 or TRBV12-4 to TRBJ1-3, with D hard to call. Read sequence stops 3 residues before the CDR3 end, and the germline J gene provides the missing end. Deletions cut 4 bases from V and 5 bases from J, with 12 bases between. The CDR3 spans 14 residues.

This clone appeared many times. From the germline J gene comes the end of the CDR3, since the read stops 3 residues before it. The gene calls are TRBV28 and TRBJ2-3; TRBD2 is a possible D gene (6 bases). This CDR3 is built from 15 residues. Between the trimmed V and J ends, which lost 7 bases and 2 bases, there was a span of 16 bases. Germline V lookup: CDR1 MDHEN, CDR2 SYDVKM. CDR3 loop: CASNGGGIFTDTQYF. CDR3 DNA, as far as it was read: TGTGCCAGCAATGGAGGCGGGATCTTCACAGATACG.

In its sample, this clone was seen many times. The CDR3 extends 3 residues past the end of the read, so its final part is completed from the germline J gene. The chain employs TRBV7-9 and TRBJ2-7, with D perhaps TRBD1 (7 bases). V lost 1 base, J lost 5 bases, and 15 bases lay in between. Per germline, CDR1 SEHNR and CDR2 FQNEAQ (reference sequence). The length of the CDR3 is 15 residues. CDR3 bases read: TGTGCCAGCAGCTTAGGGTACAGGGGAGGAGACGAG. This encodes CASSLGYRGGDE. The whole CDR3 is CASSLGYRGGDEQYF.

This clone came up many times. Read data end 3 residues before the CDR3 end; the end is taken from the germline J gene. This chain connects TRBV7-3 to TRBJ1-1; D remains ambiguous. V was clipped by 2 bases and J by 4 bases, with 8 bases between them. Germline V gene data show CDR1 as SGHTA and CDR2 as FQGTGA. The CDR3 sequence is 13 residues long. The sequenced part of the CDR3 DNA is TGTGCCAGCAGCTTAGGTTCAGGCACTGAA. It codes for CASSLGSGTE. The CDR3, in full, reads CASSLGSGTEAFF.

Ten or more counts support this clone. Read coverage stops 3 residues before the CDR3 terminus; the germline J gene supplies the remainder. The chain combines TRBV2 with TRBJ2-7; 9 bases line up with TRBD1. The CDR3 sequence is 14 residues long. J gave up 1 base and V 6 bases, and 4 bases lay outside the gene matches. The germline CDR1 and CDR2 sequences are SNHLY and FYNNEI. CDR3 DNA, as far as it was read: TGTGCCAGCAGGGAACAGGGGGCTTCCTACGAG. Translating it yields CASREQGASYE. The full CDR3 reads CASREQGASYEQYF.

This clone was detected ten times or more. The read ends 3 residues shy of where the CDR3 ends; the end is completed using the germline J gene. The chain uses TRBV28 and TRBJ2-7, with a possible D match to TRBD1 (6 bases). Between the trimmed V and J ends, which lost 7 bases and 1 base, there was a span of 20 bases. The CDR3 consists of 16 residues. Per germline, CDR1 MDHEN and CDR2 SYDVKM. CDR3 residues: CASIPNRAGGSYEQYF. The part of the CDR3 DNA that was read is TGTGCCAGCATTCCCAACAGGGCGGGTGGGTCCTACGAG.